The T cell receptor (beta chain) described here comes from a study of shared clonotypes between healthy human individuals. Background on the study: Samples came from a couple of female and three male donors aged 18 to 49. Study conclusions and caveats: Clonotypes shared by all four donors outscored non-shared clonotypes in generation probability. Among donors, sharing of clonotypes was expected to be affected by sequencing depth. A limitation of the genetic and exposure-history diversity represented arose from few donors.

On this clone: Its antigen is unidentified.

Sequencing was performed with immunoSEQ multiplex PCR; in TCRdb, only in-frame clones are kept and a portion is missing. The data hold around 1.4 million clones, with around 98.5% observed a single time. The CDR3 covers 12 residues. The V gene's germline CDR1 is SGHNT and CDR2 YYREEE (reference sequence). V lost 9 bases to trimming and J lost 4 bases, with 14 bases between them. The clonotype originates from a man in his thirties or forties in good health. The specimen sequenced was naive CD4+ T cells sorted from blood. The subset here: CD45RA+ positively selected. This sequence joins TRBV5-4 and TRBJ2-7; D may correspond to TRBD1 or TRBD2 (5 bases each). The CDR3 DNA follows: TGTGCCACAAGGGACGGACGTTACGAGCAGTACTTC. Its translation: CATRDGRYEQYF.